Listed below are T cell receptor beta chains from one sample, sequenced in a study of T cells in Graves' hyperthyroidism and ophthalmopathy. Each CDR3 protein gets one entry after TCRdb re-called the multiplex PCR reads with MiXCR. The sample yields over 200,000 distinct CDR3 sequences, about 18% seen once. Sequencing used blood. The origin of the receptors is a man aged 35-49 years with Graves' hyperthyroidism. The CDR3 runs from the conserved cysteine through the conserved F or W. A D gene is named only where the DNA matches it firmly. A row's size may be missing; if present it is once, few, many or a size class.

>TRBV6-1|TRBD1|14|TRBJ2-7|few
CASRPGQAAYEQYF
TGTGCCAGCAGGCCGGGACAGGCTGCCTACGAGCAGTACTTC
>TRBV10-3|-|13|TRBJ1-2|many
CAISEVTDYGYTF
TGTGCCATCAGTGAGGTGACAGACTATGGCTACACCTTC
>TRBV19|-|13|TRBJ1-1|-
CASRRELNTEAFF
TGTGCCAGTAGAAGGGAGTTGAACACTGAAGCTTTCTTT
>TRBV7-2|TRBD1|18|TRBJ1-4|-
CASSFLGQGGGVSEKLFF
TGTGCCAGCAGCTTCCTAGGACAGGGAGGCGGGGTTAGTGAAAAACTGTTTTTT
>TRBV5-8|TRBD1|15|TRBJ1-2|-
CASFNRQGGNYGYTF
TGTGCCAGCTTCAACCGCCAGGGGGGGAACTATGGCTACACCTTC
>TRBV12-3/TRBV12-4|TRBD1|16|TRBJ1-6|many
CASSRGQGAWNSPLHF
TGTGCCAGCAGTCGCGGACAGGGGGCCTGGAATTCACCCCTCCACTTT
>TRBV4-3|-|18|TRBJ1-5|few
CASSQAWDGLYSNQPQHF
TGCGCCAGCAGCCAAGCATGGGACGGACTTTATAGCAATCAGCCCCAGCATTTT
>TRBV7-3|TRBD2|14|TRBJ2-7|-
CASSRLAGGMKQYF
TGTGCCAGCAGCCGACTAGCGGGGGGTATGAAGCAGTACTTC
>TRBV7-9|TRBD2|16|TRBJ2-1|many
CASRLAGLADSNEQFF
TGTGCCAGCAGGTTGGCCGGACTAGCCGACAGCAATGAGCAGTTCTTC
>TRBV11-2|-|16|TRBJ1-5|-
CASSLDGGGSRKTQHF
TGTGCCAGCAGCTTAGATGGCGGGGGCTCTAGGAAGACCCAGCATTTT
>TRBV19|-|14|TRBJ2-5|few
CASSIRETAETQYF
TGTGCCAGTAGTATACGGGAGACAGCAGAGACCCAGTACTTC
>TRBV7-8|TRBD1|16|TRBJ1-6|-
CASSPTDRGENSPLHF
TGTGCCAGCAGTCCCACGGACAGGGGAGAAAATTCACCCCTCCACTTT
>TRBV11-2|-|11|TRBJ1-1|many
CASSQSFEAFF
TGTGCCAGCAGCCAGTCATTTGAAGCTTTCTTT
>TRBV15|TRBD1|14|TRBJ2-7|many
CATDPGQGDHEQYF
TGTGCCACCGACCCGGGACAGGGTGACCACGAGCAGTACTTC
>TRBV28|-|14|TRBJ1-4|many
CASSSGSTNEKLFF
TGTGCCAGCAGTTCTGGGTCCACTAATGAAAAACTGTTTTTT